This TCR beta chain was captured in a study of blood T cell repertoires in COVID-19. On the study more broadly: Acute-phase and convalescent COVID-19 samples originated in the United States, Italy and Spain. The analysed material was cDNA or gDNA that came from T cells, B-cell-depleted T cells, or PBMCs.

Exposed study participants had met a COVID-19 case within 2 weeks before entry. The length of the CDR3 is 14 residues. Germline CDR1 and CDR2: LNHDA and SQIVND (reference sequence). The V end was cut by 5 bases, the J end by 4 bases, with 14 bases between. Some clones are missing from TCRdb's copy, which holds only in-frame ones; the method was immunoSEQ multiplex PCR. The sample lists about 260,000 clones, more than 80% occurring once. Sequences were obtained from PBMCs or T cells enriched from blood (not recorded which). The TCR originated in a man between 50 and 59 years old who had been exposed to COVID-19. The J gene is TRBJ1-1, the V gene TRBV19, with D perhaps matching TRBD1 (6 bases). The CDR3 coding sequence is TGTGCCAGTAGTCCACAGGGTGGGATCACTGAAGCTTTCTTT. This translates into CASSPQGGITEAFF.